This TCR beta chain was obtained from a study of blood T cell repertoires in COVID-19. The data were produced by immunoSEQ multiplex PCR, yet TCRdb's version contains in-frame clones alone and is incomplete. The sample yields around 100,000 clones, roughly 69% seen once. The CDR3 has 11 residues. Germline V CDR1 and CDR2: GTSNPN, SVGIG (reference sequence). The germline V and J ends were trimmed by 2 bases and 8 bases, with 10 bases remaining between them. The chain carries TRBV30 and TRBJ2-7; D uncertain. This sequence originates from a man older than 75 with acute or convalescent COVID-19. Sequenced: peripheral blood. The CDR3 DNA sequence: TGTGCCTGGAGTCCCTCTGAGAAGCAGTACTTC. Protein: CAWSPSEKQYF.